This T cell receptor (beta chain) was captured in a study of response to subunit inactivated influenza vaccine. Whole-study results and caveats: Authors suggested that a seasonal influenza vaccination recruits few new T cells each time.

TCRdb redid the calling of the RT-PCR reads with MiXCR, one entry per CDR3 protein. Among about 700,000 distinct CDR3 sequences listed, 13% to 15% were seen once. On this clonotype: Its antigen remains unidentified.

V shed 8 bases and J 0 bases; nucleotides not matched to a gene: 7. This CDR3 has 15 amino acids. The germline V gene has CDR1 SGHTA and CDR2 FQGNSA. This TCR was recovered from a man between 50 and 59 years old who received an inactivated influenza vaccine. Sequenced material: PBMCs from blood, taken less than 15 days before vaccination. The J gene is TRBJ2-7, the V gene TRBV7-2; 10 nucleotides match TRBD2. The CDR3: CASVQLAGSSYEQYF. CDR3 in DNA: TGTGCCAGCGTCCAACTAGCGGGGAGCTCCTACGAGCAGTACTTC.